This record covers a single TCR beta chain. The antigen remains unidentified. Investigators reverse transcribed all isolated RNA, so they sequenced expressed TCRB transcripts. Read counts averaged around 3.6 million for samples of naive, central memory and regulatory T cells. Here immunoSEQ multiplex PCR was the method, and the copy in TCRdb shows in-frame clones only, minus some. The repertoire holds about 700,000 clones, around an eighth seen once, with less than 0.025% in the top ten. The record originates from a study of beta chain features in type 1 diabetes. The study's findings and limits: Significant though moderate, a shortening of TCRB CDR3s appeared in all four CD4+ subsets of Type 1 diabetes patients. Any HLA-type effect on TCRB rearrangement remained unresolved here.

Germline assignment: CDR1 SNHLY and CDR2 FYNNEI. Trimming stripped 8 bases from V and 5 bases from J, with 15 bases between. CDR3 length: 13 amino acids. A heparinised blood draw that averaged roughly 110 mL was obtained once from each donor. The TCR was taken from a man aged 18 to 29 with type 1 diabetes. Sequencing input: naive CD4+ T cells from blood. The chain is built from TRBV2 and TRBJ1-1; possibly TRBD1 for D (6 bases). DNA for the CDR3: TGTGCCAGCCAGACAGGCAGGATGACTGAAGCTTTCTTT. It translates to CASQTGRMTEAFF.